These 19 T cell receptor beta chains were sequenced from one sample in a study of monozygotic twins with cystic fibrosis. Assay used: immunoSEQ multiplex PCR; TCRdb lists only in-frame clones, some missing. The sample holds 30,000 to 35,000 clones; around 65% are singletons and the top ten take 0.7% to 1%. Specimen: blood. These receptors originate from a girl aged 10 to 17 with cystic fibrosis.

CDR3 nucleotides: TGTGCCAGCAGCTACAGGTTTGAGCAGTTCTTC. Protein sequence: CASSYRFEQFF. V usage is TRBV7-2 and J usage is TRBJ2-1, with D possibly being TRBD1 (5 bases). CDR1 is SGHTA, CDR2 FQGNSA, per germline. Trimming took off 4 bases at V and 9 bases at J, with 7 bases between the two ends. This CDR3 spans 11 amino acids.

This clone was counted a single time. This chain uses TRBV5-1 with TRBJ2-3, with D tentatively TRBD1 (6 bases). The V end was cut by 0 bases, the J end by 3 bases, with 8 bases between. The CDR3 sequence is 14 residues long. Germline lookup yields CDR1 SGHRS and CDR2 YFSETQ. The DNA of the CDR3 is TGCGCCAGCAGCTTGGTACAGGGAACAGATACGCAGTATTTT. This encodes CASSLVQGTDTQYF.

The chain links TRBV5-1 to TRBJ2-3, with D possibly being TRBD1 (6 bases). The V end lost 4 bases, the J end lost 0 bases, and 15 bases lay between the germline ends. The CDR3 has 16 residues. Germline assignment: CDR1 SGHRS and CDR2 YFSETQ. As DNA, the CDR3 is TGCGCCAGCAGCCCAAGAGGGGGAGTAAGCACAGATACGCAGTATTTT. It translates to CASSPRGGVSTDTQYF.

The chain employs TRBV19 and TRBJ2-5, with TRBD2 identical over 10 bases. The CDR3 consists of 14 residues. Germline loops: CDR1 LNHDA, CDR2 SQIVND (reference sequence). V lost 6 bases and J lost 9; bases outside the gene matches: 10. CDR3 nucleotide sequence: TGTGCCAGTAGACAAGCGGGAGGGCCGGGGGCCCAGTACTTC. Translated, it gives CASRQAGGPGAQYF.

This rearrangement joins TRBV2 to TRBJ2-3; 7 nucleotides agree with TRBD2. There are 11 residues in the CDR3. J gave up 11 bases and V 1 base, and 0 bases lay outside the gene matches. CDR1 and CDR2 from the germline V gene are SNHLY and FYNNEI. The CDR3 loop reads CASSEGGRQYF. The CDR3 DNA follows: TGTGCCAGCAGTGAAGGCGGGAGGCAGTATTTT.

The J gene is TRBJ2-7, the V gene TRBV6-6; D is ambiguous. The CDR3 is 16 amino acids. The ends were cut back, 0 bases at V and 5 bases at J, with 17 bases in the middle. Germline CDR1 reads MNHNY; CDR2 reads SVGAGI (reference sequence). For the CDR3, the DNA is TGTGCCAGCAGTTACTCGGTCCGTGGTAGCTCGAACGAGCAGTACGTC. Translating it yields CASSYSVRGSSNEQYV.

The chain has TRBV9 and TRBJ2-2, with D possibly TRBD1 on 6 matching bases. CDR3 length: 19 amino acids. Germline assignment: CDR1 SGDLS and CDR2 YYNGEE. V lost 2 bases to trimming and J lost 3 bases, with 23 bases between them. CDR3 DNA sequence: TGTGCCAGCAGCGTCTGGGACACTTCAGGGGCGATTTACACCGGGGAGCTGTTTTTT. The encoded protein is CASSVWDTSGAIYTGELFF.

The J gene is TRBJ1-2, the V gene TRBV7-2; 7 bases match TRBD1. The CDR3 runs 15 residues. V trimming: 5 bases; J trimming: 8 bases; junction bases outside the gene matches: 14. CDR1 is SGHTA, CDR2 FQGNSA, per germline. CDR3 sequence (DNA): TGTGCCAGCAGCCCCCGGTCAGGGGGGCCGGGGGGCTACACCTTC. Its translation is CASSPRSGGPGGYTF. Together with reference TRBV7-2 and TRBJ1-2, the CDR3 gives the full variable domain: GAGVSQSPSNKVTEKGKDVELRCDPISGHTALYWYRQSLGQGLEFLIYFQGNSAPDKSGLPSDRFSAERTGGSVSTLTIQRTQQEDSAVYLCASSPRSGGPGGYTFGSGTRLTVV.

The chain recombines TRBV23-1 with TRBJ2-7, with TRBD1 matching 7 bases. TRBV23-1 is an open reading frame, and its role is uncertain. The J segment lost 3 bases and the V segment lost 4 bases, leaving 18 bases of the junction unmatched. The CDR3 has 18 residues. The CDR3 DNA follows: TGCGCCAGCAGTCCTACAGTAACAGGGGCTAGAGCTCTCTACGAGCAGTACTTC. It codes for CASSPTVTGARALYEQYF.

This chain links TRBV5-1 with TRBJ2-7, with D possibly TRBD1 on 5 matching bases. Trimming removed 7 bases from V and 1 base from J, with 12 bases in between. The length of the CDR3 is 13 residues. In germline, CDR1 is SGHRS, CDR2 YFSETQ. The CDR3 DNA is TGCGCCAGCGGACAAACTGGTTCCTACGAGCAGTACTTC. This gives the protein CASGQTGSYEQYF.

The chain couples TRBV9 to TRBJ1-2, with 7 bases aligning to TRBD1. V lost 3 bases to trimming and J lost 5 bases; unmatched junction nucleotides: 10. Germline V gene data show CDR1 as SGDLS and CDR2 as YYNGEE. The length of the CDR3 is 15 residues. CDR3 sequence (DNA): TGTGCCAGCAGCGCCGGAGCAACAGGGGATTATGGCTACACCTTC. Protein sequence: CASSAGATGDYGYTF.

The chain has TRBV7-8 and TRBJ1-4, with TRBD1 as a possible D gene (5 bases). Trimming cost V 6 bases and J 3 bases, with 8 bases left between them. The CDR3 runs 13 residues. The germline CDR1 and CDR2 sequences are SGHVS and FQNEAQ. CDR3 sequence: CASSPGPNEKLFF. CDR3 bases: TGTGCCAGCAGTCCGGGACCTAATGAAAAACTGTTTTTT.

The rearrangement uses TRBV5-4 and TRBJ1-2; the match to TRBD1 covers 12 bases. Losses at the gene ends were 3 bases for V and 5 bases for J; bases not matched to a gene: 11. From germline, CDR1 is SGHNT and CDR2 YYREEE (reference sequence). The CDR3 runs 17 residues. The CDR3 protein is CASSSGIRDRGRYGYTF. CDR3 nucleotides: TGTGCCAGCAGCTCGGGGATCCGGGACAGGGGGCGTTATGGCTACACCTTC.

This CDR3 is CASSVDSGSRGQYF. DNA of the CDR3: TGTGCCAGCAGCGTAGATAGCGGGAGCAGAGGCCAGTACTTC. V is TRBV9 and J is TRBJ2-5; 9 bases line up with TRBD2. V shed 0 bases and J 10 bases; nucleotides not matched to a gene: 7. The CDR3 is 14 amino acids. Per the germline V gene, CDR1 is SGDLS and CDR2 is YYNGEE. The entire variable domain, with the rest obtained from reference TRBV9 and TRBJ2-5, is as follows: DSGVTQTPKHLITATGQRVTLRCSPRSGDLSVYWYQQSLDQGLQFLIQYYNGEERAKGNILERFSAQQFPDLHSELNLSSLELGDSALYFCASSVDSGSRGQYFGPGTRLLVL.

Only one count was recorded for this clone. This sequence joins TRBV7-2 and TRBJ2-7; D is ambiguous. The germline CDR1 and CDR2 sequences are SGHTA and FQGNSA. The CDR3 is 13 amino acids. Trimming cost V 3 bases and J 2 bases, with 8 bases left between them. CDR3 in DNA: TGTGCCAGCAGCTTGGGCAGTACCTACGAGCAGTACTTC. It encodes CASSLGSTYEQYF.

CDR3: CASSQVQGRSWTEAFF. In DNA, the CDR3 is TGCGCCAGCAGCCAAGTTCAGGGAAGATCGTGGACTGAAGCTTTCTTT. The V call is TRBV4-1, the J call TRBJ1-1, with D maybe TRBD1 (5 bases). The germline V gene encodes CDR1 MGHRA and CDR2 YSYEKL. The CDR3 sequence is 16 residues long. V gave up 1 base and J gave up 5 bases, with 17 bases separating them.

The sample holds one count of this clone. The chain has TRBV23-1 and TRBJ2-5; tentatively, D is TRBD2 (6 bases). TRBV23-1 is reported as an ORF; its role is uncertain. The ends were cut back, 2 bases at V and 5 bases at J, with 15 bases in the middle. The CDR3 runs to 15 residues. DNA for the CDR3: TGCGCCAGCAGTCAACCCGGGGGATTCTGGGAGACCCAGTACTTC. It specifies CASSQPGGFWETQYF.

CDR3 sequence (DNA): TGTGCCAGCAGCCGCTTCCCGGGAGCATGGAATGAGCAGTTCTTC. As protein: CASSRFPGAWNEQFF. The V gene is TRBV7-2, the J gene TRBJ2-1; D possibly corresponds to TRBD2 (6 bases). The V end lost 5 bases, the J end lost 7 bases, and 18 bases lay between the germline ends. Germline V gives CDR1 SGHTA, CDR2 FQGNSA. CDR3 length: 15 residues. Combining the CDR3 with reference TRBV7-2 and TRBJ2-1 gives the whole variable domain GAGVSQSPSNKVTEKGKDVELRCDPISGHTALYWYRQSLGQGLEFLIYFQGNSAPDKSGLPSDRFSAERTGGSVSTLTIQRTQQEDSAVYLCASSRFPGAWNEQFFGPGTRLTVL.

The chain has TRBV18 and TRBJ2-3; 7 bases are shared with TRBD1. The trim removed 3 bases at V and 4 bases at J, leaving 10 bases unmatched. This CDR3 has 16 residues. Per germline, CDR1 KGHSH and CDR2 LQKENI. The chain's CDR3 is CASSPQGQHWADTQYF. CDR3 nucleotide sequence: TGTGCCAGCTCACCTCAGGGACAGCACTGGGCAGATACGCAGTATTTT.